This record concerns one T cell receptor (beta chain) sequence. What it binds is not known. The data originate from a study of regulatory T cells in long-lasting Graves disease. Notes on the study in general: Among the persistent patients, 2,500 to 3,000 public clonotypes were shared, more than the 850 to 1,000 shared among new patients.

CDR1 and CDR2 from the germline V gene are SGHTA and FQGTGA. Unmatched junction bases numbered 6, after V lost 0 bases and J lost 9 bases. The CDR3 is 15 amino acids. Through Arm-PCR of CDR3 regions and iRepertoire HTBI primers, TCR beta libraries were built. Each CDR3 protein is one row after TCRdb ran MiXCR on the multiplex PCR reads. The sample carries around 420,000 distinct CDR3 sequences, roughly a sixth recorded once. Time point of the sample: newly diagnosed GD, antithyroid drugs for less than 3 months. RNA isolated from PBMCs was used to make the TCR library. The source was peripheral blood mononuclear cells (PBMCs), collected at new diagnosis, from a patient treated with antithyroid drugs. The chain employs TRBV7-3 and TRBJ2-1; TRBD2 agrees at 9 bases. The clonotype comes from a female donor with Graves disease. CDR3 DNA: TGTGCCAGCAGCTTAACGGGGTTACTAGCGGGTGAGCAGTTCTTC. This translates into CASSLTGLLAGEQFF.